This TCR beta chain was retrieved from a study of blood T cell repertoires in COVID-19. As for the study in general: Italy, Spain and the United States were the sources of the convalescent and acute COVID-19 samples. In each case, the material was cDNA or gDNA derived from T cells, B-cell-depleted T cells, or PBMCs.

Seattle patient enrollment occurred during active infection, with longitudinal follow-up thereafter. Per the authors' pipeline: Reference gene primer amplification gave nucleated cell count estimates. TCRdb's table, derived via immunoSEQ multiplex PCR, lists solely in-frame clones and lacks some. That table is the source of V, J and clone size, and D and trimming were worked out from the DNA. The sample lists hundreds of thousands of clones; 75% to 90% were seen once. CDR3 size: 12 residues. V lost 4 bases and J 8 bases, leaving 11 bases between the germline ends. The germline V gene encodes CDR1 LGHDT and CDR2 YNNKEL (reference sequence).

Sequencing input: peripheral blood. This receptor was identified in a man between 18 and 29 years old with COVID-19, enrolled during active disease. This chain uses TRBV3-1 (or the pseudogene TRBV3-2) with TRBJ1-2; D ambiguous. The chain's CDR3 is CASSPDMAGYTF. DNA of the CDR3: TGTGCCAGCAGCCCCGATATGGCAGGCTACACCTTC.